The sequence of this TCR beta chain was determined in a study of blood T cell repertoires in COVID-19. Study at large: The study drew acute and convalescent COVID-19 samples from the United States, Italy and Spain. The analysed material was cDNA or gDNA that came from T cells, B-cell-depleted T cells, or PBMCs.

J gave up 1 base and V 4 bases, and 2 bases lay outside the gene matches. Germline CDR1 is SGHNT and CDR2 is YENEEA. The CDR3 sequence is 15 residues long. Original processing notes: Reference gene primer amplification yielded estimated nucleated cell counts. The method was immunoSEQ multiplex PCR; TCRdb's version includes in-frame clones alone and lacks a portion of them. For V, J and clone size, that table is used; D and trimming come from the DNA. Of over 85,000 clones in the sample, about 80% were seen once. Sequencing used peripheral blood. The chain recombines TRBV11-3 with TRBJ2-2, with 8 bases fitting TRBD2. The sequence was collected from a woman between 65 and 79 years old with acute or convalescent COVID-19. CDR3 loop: CASSWSGGNTGELFF. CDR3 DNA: TGTGCCAGCAGCTGGAGCGGGGGGAACACCGGGGAGCTGTTTTTT.